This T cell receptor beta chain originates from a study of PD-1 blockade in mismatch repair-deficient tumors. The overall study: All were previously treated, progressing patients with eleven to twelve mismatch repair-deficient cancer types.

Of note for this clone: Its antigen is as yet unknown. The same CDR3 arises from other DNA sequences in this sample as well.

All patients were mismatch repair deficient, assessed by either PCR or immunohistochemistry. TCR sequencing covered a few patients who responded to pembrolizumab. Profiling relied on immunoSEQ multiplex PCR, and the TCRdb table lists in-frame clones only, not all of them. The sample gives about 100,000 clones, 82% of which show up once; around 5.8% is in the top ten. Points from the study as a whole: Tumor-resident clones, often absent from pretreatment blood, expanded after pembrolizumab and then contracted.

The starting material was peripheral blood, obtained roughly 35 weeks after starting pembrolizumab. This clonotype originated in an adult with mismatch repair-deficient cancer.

The CDR3 sequence is CASSRGLRTDTQYF. DNA of the CDR3: TGTGCCAGCAGCCGGGGTCTTCGAACAGATACGCAGTATTTT. The chain joins TRBV7-2 to TRBJ2-3, with D perhaps TRBD2 (5 bases). Germline CDR1 SGHTA, CDR2 FQGNSA. V shed 5 bases and J shed 3 bases, with 12 bases lying between them. This CDR3 has 14 amino acids. Combining the CDR3 with reference TRBV7-2 and TRBJ2-3 gives the whole variable domain GAGVSQSPSNKVTEKGKDVELRCDPISGHTALYWYRQSLGQGLEFLIYFQGNSAPDKSGLPSDRFSAERTGGSVSTLTIQRTQQEDSAVYLCASSRGLRTDTQYFGPGTRLTVL.